A single sample is the source of the 9 T cell receptor beta chains below, sequenced in a study of T cells in Graves' hyperthyroidism and ophthalmopathy. The CDR3 regions of TCR beta were amplified from RNA transcripts. First-round RT-PCR with HTBI primers amplified the TCR CDR3 region. TCRdb redid the calling of the multiplex PCR reads with MiXCR, one entry per CDR3 protein. The table has more than 500,000 distinct CDR3 sequences, roughly 50% seen once. The sequenced sample was peripheral blood or thyroid tissue (not recorded which). The receptors were gathered from an adult woman with Graves' disease, either hyperthyroidism or ophthalmopathy (not recorded which).

The sample holds a few counts of this clonotype. V and J are TRBV7-9 and TRBJ2-5; the D gene is possibly TRBD2 (5 bases). Trimming removed 5 bases from V and 0 bases from J, with 19 bases in between. Germline assignment: CDR1 SEHNR and CDR2 FQNEAQ (reference sequence). There are 17 residues in the CDR3. DNA of the CDR3: TGTGCCAGCAGCCTGACTGTTGCGGCCGGGGACCAAGAGACCCAGTACTTC. This codes for CASSLTVAAGDQETQYF.

A single count supports this clonotype. This chain joins TRBV20-1 and TRBJ1-2; 11 bases agree with TRBD1. V was pared by 6 bases and J by 2 bases, with 8 bases of the junction left unmatched. Germline V CDR1 and CDR2: DFQATT, SNEGSKA (reference sequence). The CDR3 extends over 15 amino acids. The CDR3 reads CSATDRGRINYGYTF. The CDR3 coding sequence is TGCAGTGCCACGGACAGGGGGCGGATAAACTATGGCTACACCTTC.

Many counts were recorded for this clonotype. The genes are TRBV5-1 and TRBJ2-5, with TRBD2 matching over 14 bases. The CDR3 is made up of 18 amino acids. Germline V lookup: CDR1 SGHRS, CDR2 YFSETQ. Trimming took 1 base from V and 5 from J; bases not matched to a gene: 10. As DNA, the CDR3 is TGCGCCAGCAGCTTGATCAGGACTAGCGGGAGGCCAGGGGAGACCCAGTACTTC. It specifies CASSLIRTSGRPGETQYF.

The chain's CDR3 is CASSPLAGGLNEQYF. The CDR3 nucleotides are TGTGCCAGCAGCCCCTTAGCGGGAGGGCTCAACGAGCAGTACTTC. V is TRBV11-2 and J is TRBJ2-7; 11 bases are shared with TRBD2. The V and J ends lost 5 bases and 5 bases, in that order; junction bases with no gene match: 8. This CDR3 contains 15 residues. Germline V gene sequence: CDR1 SGHAT, CDR2 FQNNGV. Full variable domain (rest looked up from reference TRBV11-2 and TRBJ2-7): EAGVAQSPRYKIIEKRQSVAFWCNPISGHATLYWYQQILGQGPKLLIQFQNNGVVDDSQLPKDRFSAERLKGVDSTLKIQPAKLEDSAVYLCASSPLAGGLNEQYFGPGTRLTVT.

On this clonotype itself: The CDR3 carries no conserved terminal phenylalanine or tryptophan, so it likely arises from a read error. This sequence joins TRBV2 and TRBJ2-7; weak D call: TRBD1 (6 bases). The CDR3 contains 13 residues. Germline CDR1 and CDR2: SNHLY and FYNNEI. V was trimmed by 6 bases and J by 4 bases, leaving 13 bases between them. CDR3 residues: CASRLRGSYEQYL. Written as DNA, the CDR3 is TGTGCCAGCAGGCTTAGGGGGTCGTACGAGCAGTACCTC.

This chain uses TRBV29-1 with TRBJ1-6; possible D gene TRBD1, 6 bases. The CDR3 extends over 13 amino acids. V was trimmed by 6 bases and J by 6 bases, leaving 12 bases between them. Germline V lookup: CDR1 SQVTM, CDR2 ANQGSEA. The DNA for the CDR3 is TGCAGCGTCGGGGGGGGGGCTAATTCACCCCTCCACTTT. Translation gives CSVGGGANSPLHF. Combining the CDR3 with reference TRBV29-1 and TRBJ1-6 gives the whole variable domain SAVISQKPSRDICQRGTSLTIQCQVDSQVTMMFWYRQQPGQSLTLIATANQGSEATYESGFVIDKFPISRPNLTFSTLTVSNMSPEDSSIYLCSVGGGANSPLHFGNGTRLTVT.

The chain combines TRBV9 with TRBJ1-5; D uncertain. CDR1 and CDR2 from the germline V gene are SGDLS and YYNGEE. V shed 3 bases and J shed 2 bases, with 6 bases lying between them. This CDR3 contains 13 residues. The CDR3 DNA reads TGTGCCAGCAGCGGCTATGGCAATCAGCCCCAGCATTTT. It codes for CASSGYGNQPQHF.

V and J are TRBV7-7 and TRBJ1-5; D unclear. CDR1 is SSHAT, CDR2 FNYEAQ, per germline (reference sequence). V lost 5 bases and J lost 4, with 12 bases in between. This CDR3 has 14 residues. The CDR3 nucleotides are TGTGCCAGCAGCCAGGCAGGCGGGAATCAGCCCCAGCATTTT. Residues: CASSQAGGNQPQHF.

On this clonotype itself: This is likely a read error, given that the CDR3 carries no conserved phenylalanine or tryptophan at its end. The chain is built from TRBV20-1 and TRBJ2-7, with TRBD2 identical over 7 bases. Germline CDR1 DFQATT, CDR2 SNEGSKA (reference sequence). This CDR3 is built from 12 residues. The ends lost 3 bases at V and 4 bases at J; junction bases unmatched: 3. Written as DNA, the CDR3 is TGCAGTGCTAGCGGGACTATATACGAGCAGTACCTC. Protein: CSASGTIYEQYL.